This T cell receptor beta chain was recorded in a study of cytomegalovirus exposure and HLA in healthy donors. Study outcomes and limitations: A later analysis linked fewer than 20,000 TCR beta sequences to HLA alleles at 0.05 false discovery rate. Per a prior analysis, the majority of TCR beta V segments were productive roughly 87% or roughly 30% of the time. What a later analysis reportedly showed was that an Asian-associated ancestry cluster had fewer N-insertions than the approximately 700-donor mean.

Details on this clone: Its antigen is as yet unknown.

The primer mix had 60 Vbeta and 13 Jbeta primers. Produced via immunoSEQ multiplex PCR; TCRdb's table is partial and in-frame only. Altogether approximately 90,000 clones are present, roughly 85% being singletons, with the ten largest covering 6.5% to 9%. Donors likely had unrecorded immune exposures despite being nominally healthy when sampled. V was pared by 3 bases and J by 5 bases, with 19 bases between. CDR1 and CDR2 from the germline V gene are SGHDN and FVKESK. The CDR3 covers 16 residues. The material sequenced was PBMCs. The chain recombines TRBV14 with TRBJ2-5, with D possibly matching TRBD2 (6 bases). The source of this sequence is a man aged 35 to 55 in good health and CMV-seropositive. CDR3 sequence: CASSQVIRGRRETQYF. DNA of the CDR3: TGTGCCAGCAGCCAGGTGATACGGGGGAGAAGGGAGACCCAGTACTTC.